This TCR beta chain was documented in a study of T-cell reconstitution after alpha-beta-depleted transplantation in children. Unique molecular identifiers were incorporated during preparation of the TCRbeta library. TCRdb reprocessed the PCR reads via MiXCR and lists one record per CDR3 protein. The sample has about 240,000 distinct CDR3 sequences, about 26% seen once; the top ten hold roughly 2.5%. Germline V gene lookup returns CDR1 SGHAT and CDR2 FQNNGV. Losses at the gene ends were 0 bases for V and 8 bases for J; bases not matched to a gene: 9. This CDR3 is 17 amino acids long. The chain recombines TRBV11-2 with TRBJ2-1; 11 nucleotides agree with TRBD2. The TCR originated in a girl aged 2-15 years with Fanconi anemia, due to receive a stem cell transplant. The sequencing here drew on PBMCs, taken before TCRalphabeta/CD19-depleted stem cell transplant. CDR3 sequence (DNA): TGTGCCAGCAGCTTAGAATTCCGGACTAGCGGGCTCGATGAGCAGTTCTTC. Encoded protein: CASSLEFRTSGLDEQFF. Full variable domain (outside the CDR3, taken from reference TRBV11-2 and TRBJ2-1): EAGVAQSPRYKIIEKRQSVAFWCNPISGHATLYWYQQILGQGPKLLIQFQNNGVVDDSQLPKDRFSAERLKGVDSTLKIQPAKLEDSAVYLCASSLEFRTSGLDEQFFGPGTRLTVL.